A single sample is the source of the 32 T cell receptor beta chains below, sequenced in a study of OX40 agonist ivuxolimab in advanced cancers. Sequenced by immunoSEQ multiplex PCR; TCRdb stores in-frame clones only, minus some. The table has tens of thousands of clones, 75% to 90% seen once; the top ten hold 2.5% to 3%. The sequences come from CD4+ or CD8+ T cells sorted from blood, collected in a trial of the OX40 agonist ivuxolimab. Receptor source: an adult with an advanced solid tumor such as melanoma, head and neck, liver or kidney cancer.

The CDR3 sequence: CASSYSTLTGQGWHGNTIYF. CDR3 in DNA: TGTGCCAGCAGTTACTCGACGCTAACCGGACAGGGGTGGCATGGAAACACCATATATTTT. This rearrangement joins TRBV6-7 to TRBJ1-3; 9 positions match TRBD1. TRBV6-7 is an ORF, with its function uncertain. This CDR3 is built from 20 residues. V lost 0 bases to trimming and J lost 3 bases; unmatched junction nucleotides: 15.

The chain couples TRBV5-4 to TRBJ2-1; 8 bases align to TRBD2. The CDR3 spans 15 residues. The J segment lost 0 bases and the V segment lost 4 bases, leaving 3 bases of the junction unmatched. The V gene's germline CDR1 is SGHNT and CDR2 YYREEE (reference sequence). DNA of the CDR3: TGTGCCAGCAGCCCGGGGGGGGGCTCCTACAATGAGCAGTTCTTC. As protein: CASSPGGGSYNEQFF.

As DNA, the CDR3 is TGTGCCAGCTTGGTCACTAGCACAGATACGCAGTATTTT. It specifies CASLVTSTDTQYF. This chain connects TRBV18 to TRBJ2-3; no clear D gene. Germline V lookup: CDR1 KGHSH, CDR2 LQKENI. V lost 7 bases, J lost 0 bases, and 8 bases lay in between. The CDR3 covers 13 residues.

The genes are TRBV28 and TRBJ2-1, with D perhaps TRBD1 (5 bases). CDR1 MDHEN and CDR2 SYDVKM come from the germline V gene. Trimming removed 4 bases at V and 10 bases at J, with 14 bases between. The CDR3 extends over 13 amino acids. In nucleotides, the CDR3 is TGTGCCAGCAGTTCGGCCCGGGCAGGGGAGCAGTTCTTC. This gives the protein CASSSARAGEQFF.

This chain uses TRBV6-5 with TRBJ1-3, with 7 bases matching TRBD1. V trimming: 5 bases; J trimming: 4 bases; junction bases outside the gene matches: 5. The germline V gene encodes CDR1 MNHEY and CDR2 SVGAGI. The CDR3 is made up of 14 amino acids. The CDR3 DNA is TGTGCCAGCAGTACGACAGGGTCCGGAAACACCATATATTTT. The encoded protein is CASSTTGSGNTIYF.

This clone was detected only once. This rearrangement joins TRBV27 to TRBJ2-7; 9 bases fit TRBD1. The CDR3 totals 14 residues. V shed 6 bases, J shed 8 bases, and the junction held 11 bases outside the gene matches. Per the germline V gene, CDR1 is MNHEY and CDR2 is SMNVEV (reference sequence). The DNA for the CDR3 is TGTGCCAGCAGCCGGGGACAGGGAGGATACAAGCAGTACTTC. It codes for CASSRGQGGYKQYF.

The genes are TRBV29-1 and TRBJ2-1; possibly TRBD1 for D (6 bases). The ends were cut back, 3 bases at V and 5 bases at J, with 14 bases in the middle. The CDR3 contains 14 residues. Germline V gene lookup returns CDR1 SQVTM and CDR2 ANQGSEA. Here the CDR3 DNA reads TGCAGCGTTGAGGGACACCCCCCCGACAATGAGCAGTTCTTC. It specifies CSVEGHPPDNEQFF.

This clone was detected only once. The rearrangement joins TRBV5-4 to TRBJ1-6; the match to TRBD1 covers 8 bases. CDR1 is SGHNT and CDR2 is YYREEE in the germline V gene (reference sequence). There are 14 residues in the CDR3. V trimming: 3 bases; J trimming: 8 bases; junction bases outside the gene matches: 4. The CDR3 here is CASSSDRGYSPLHF. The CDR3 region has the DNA TGTGCCAGCAGCTCAGACAGGGGATATTCACCCCTCCACTTT.

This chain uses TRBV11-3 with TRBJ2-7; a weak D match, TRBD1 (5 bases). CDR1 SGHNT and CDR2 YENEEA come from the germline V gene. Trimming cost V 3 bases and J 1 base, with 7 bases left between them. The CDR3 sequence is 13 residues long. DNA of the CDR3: TGTGCCAGCAGCTTTGCAGGGTCCTACGAGCAGTACTTC. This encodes CASSFAGSYEQYF.

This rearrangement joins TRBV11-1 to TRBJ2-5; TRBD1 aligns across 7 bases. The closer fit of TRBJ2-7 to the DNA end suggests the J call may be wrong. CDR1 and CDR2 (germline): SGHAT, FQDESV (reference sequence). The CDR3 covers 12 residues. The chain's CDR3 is CASSETGYEQYF. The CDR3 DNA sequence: TGTGCCAGCAGCGAGACAGGGTACGAGCAGTACTTC.

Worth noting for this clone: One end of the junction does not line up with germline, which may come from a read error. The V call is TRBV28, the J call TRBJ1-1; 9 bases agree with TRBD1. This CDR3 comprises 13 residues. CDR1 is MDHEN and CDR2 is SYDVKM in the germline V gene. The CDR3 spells CASSSKTGGDLTF. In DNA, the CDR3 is TGTGCCAGCAGCTCGAAGACAGGGGGGGACTTAACCTTT.

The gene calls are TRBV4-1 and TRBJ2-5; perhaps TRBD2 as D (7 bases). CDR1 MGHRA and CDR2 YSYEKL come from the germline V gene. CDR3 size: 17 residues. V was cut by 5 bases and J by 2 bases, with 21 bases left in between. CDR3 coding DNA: TGCGCCAGCAGCAGAGAGGCGGGGGCCGGGGGACAAGAGACCCAGTACTTC. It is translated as CASSREAGAGGQETQYF.

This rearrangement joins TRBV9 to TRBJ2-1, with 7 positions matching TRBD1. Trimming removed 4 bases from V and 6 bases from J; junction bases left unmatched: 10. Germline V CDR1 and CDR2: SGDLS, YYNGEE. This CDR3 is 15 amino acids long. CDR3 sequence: CASSPGGAGGNEQFF. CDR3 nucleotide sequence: TGTGCCAGCAGCCCAGGAGGAGCAGGGGGCAATGAGCAGTTCTTC.

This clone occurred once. The CDR3 spells CASSSHRQGSSYEQYF. As DNA, the CDR3 is TGTGCCAGCAGCTCGCATAGACAGGGGAGCTCCTACGAGCAGTACTTC. This chain joins TRBV13 and TRBJ2-7, with TRBD1 identical over 8 bases. Unmatched junction bases numbered 8, after V lost 4 bases and J lost 0 bases. Germline V lookup: CDR1 PRHDT, CDR2 FYEKMQ (reference sequence). CDR3 length: 16 amino acids.

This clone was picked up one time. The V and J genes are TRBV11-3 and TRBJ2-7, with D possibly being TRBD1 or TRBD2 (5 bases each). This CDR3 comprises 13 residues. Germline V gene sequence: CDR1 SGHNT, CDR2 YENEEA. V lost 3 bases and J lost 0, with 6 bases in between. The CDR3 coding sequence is TGTGCCAGCAGCTTTGGGGGCTCCTACGAGCAGTACTTC. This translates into CASSFGGSYEQYF. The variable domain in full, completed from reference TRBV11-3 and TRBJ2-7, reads EAGVVQSPRYKIIEKKQPVAFWCNPISGHNTLYWYLQNLGQGPELLIRYENEEAVDDSQLPKDRFSAERLKGVDSTLKIQPAELGDSAVYLCASSFGGSYEQYFGPGTRLTVT.

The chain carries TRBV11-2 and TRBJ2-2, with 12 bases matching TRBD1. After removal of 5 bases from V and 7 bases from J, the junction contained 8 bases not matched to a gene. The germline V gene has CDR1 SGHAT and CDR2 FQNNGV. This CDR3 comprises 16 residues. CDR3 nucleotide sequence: TGTGCCAGCAGCACCGGGACAGGGGGCTTCGTCGGGGAGCTGTTTTTT. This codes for CASSTGTGGFVGELFF. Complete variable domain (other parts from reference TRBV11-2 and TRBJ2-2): EAGVAQSPRYKIIEKRQSVAFWCNPISGHATLYWYQQILGQGPKLLIQFQNNGVVDDSQLPKDRFSAERLKGVDSTLKIQPAKLEDSAVYLCASSTGTGGFVGELFFGEGSRLTVL.

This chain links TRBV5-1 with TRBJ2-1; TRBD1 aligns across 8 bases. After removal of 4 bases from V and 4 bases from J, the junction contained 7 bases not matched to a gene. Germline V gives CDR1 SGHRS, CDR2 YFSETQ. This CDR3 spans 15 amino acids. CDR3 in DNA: TGCGCCAGCAGCCCTGGGACAGGCGTATACAATGAGCAGTTCTTC. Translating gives CASSPGTGVYNEQFF.

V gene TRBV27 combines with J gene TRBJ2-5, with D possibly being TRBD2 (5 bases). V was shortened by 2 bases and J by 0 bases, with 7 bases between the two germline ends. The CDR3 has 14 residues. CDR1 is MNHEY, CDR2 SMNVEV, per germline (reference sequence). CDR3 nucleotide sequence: TGTGCCAGCAGTTTAACCGGGAACCAAGAGACCCAGTACTTC. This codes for CASSLTGNQETQYF.

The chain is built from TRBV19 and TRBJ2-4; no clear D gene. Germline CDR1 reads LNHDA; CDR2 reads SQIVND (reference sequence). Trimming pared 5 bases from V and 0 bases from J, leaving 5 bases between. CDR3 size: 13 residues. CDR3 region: CASSRLAKNIQYF. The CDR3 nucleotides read TGTGCCAGTAGTCGACTAGCCAAAAACATTCAGTACTTC.

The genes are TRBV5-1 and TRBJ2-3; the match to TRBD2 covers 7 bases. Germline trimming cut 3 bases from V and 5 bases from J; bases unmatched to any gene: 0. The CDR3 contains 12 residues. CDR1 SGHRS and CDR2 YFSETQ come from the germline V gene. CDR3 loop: CASSWEGDTQYF. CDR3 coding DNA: TGCGCCAGCAGCTGGGAGGGAGATACGCAGTATTTT. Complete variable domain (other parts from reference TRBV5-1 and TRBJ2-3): KAGVTQTPRYLIKTRGQQVTLSCSPISGHRSVSWYQQTPGQGLQFLFEYFSETQRNKGNFPGRFSGRQFSNSRSEMNVSTLELGDSALYLCASSWEGDTQYFGPGTRLTVL.

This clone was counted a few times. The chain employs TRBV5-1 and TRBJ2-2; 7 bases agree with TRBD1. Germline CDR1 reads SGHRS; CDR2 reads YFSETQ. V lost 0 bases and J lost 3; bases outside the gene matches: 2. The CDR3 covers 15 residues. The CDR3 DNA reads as TGCGCCAGCAGCTTGGATACAGGGGACACCGGGGAGCTGTTTTTT. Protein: CASSLDTGDTGELFF.

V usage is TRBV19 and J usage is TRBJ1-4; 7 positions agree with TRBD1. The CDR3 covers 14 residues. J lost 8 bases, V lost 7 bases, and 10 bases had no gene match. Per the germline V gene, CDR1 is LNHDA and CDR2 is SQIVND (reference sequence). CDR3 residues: CASTQGQTYEKLFF. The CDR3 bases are TGTGCCAGTACCCAGGGACAGACATACGAAAAACTGTTTTTT.

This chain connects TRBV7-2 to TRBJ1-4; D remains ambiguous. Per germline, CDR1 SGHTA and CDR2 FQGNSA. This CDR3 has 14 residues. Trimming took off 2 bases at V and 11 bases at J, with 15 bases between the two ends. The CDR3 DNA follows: TGTGCCAGCAGCTTAACCTCGACTGCGGACAAACTGTTTTTT. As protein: CASSLTSTADKLFF.

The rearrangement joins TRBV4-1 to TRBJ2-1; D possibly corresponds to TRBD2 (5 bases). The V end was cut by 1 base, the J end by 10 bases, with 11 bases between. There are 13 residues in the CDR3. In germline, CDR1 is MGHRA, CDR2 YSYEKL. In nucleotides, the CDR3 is TGCGCCAGCAGCCAAGTGGCCACGGGGGAGCAGTTCTTC. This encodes CASSQVATGEQFF.

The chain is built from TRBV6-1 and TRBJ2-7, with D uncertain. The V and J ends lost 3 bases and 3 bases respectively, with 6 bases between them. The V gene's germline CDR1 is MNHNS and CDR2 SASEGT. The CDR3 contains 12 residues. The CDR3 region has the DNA TGTGCCAGCAGTGAGAACGGCTACGAGCAGTACTTC. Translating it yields CASSENGYEQYF.

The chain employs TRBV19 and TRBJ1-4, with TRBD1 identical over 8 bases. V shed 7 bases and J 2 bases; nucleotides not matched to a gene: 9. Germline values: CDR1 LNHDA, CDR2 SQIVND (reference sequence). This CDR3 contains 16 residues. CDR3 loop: CASTRQGTTTNEKLFF. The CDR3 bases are TGTGCCAGTACCCGACAGGGGACGACGACTAATGAAAAACTGTTTTTT.

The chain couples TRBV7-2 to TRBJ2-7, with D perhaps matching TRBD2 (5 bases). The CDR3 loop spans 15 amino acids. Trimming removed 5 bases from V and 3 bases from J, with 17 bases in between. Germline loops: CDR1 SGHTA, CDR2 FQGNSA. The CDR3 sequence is CASSPGPGRVYEQYF. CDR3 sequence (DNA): TGTGCCAGCAGCCCCGGGCCTGGGCGGGTCTACGAGCAGTACTTC.

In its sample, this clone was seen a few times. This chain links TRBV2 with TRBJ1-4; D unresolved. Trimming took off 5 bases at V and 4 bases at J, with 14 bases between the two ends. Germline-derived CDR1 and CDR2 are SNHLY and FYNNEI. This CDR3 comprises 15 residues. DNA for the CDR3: TGTGCCAGCAGTCAGATGTCAGGACTTAATGAAAAACTGTTTTTT. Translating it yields CASSQMSGLNEKLFF.

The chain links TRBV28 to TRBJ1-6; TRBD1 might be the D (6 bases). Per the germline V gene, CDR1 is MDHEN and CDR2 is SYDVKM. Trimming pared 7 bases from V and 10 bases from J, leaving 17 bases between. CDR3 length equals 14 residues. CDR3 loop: CASTTPQGTSPLHF. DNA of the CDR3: TGTGCCAGCACAACCCCACAGGGCACCTCACCCCTCCACTTT.

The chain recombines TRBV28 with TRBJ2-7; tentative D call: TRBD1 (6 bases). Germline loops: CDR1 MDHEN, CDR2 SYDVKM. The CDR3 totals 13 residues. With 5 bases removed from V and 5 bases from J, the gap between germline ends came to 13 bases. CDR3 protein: CASSPGQLHEQYF. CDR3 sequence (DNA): TGTGCCAGCAGTCCAGGACAGCTCCACGAGCAGTACTTC.

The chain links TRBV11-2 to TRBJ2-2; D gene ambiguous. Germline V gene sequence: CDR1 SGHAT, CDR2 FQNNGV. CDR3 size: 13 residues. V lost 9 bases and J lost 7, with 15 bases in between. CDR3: CASEKVVNGELFF. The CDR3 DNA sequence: TGTGCCAGTGAGAAGGTTGTTAACGGGGAGCTGTTTTTT.

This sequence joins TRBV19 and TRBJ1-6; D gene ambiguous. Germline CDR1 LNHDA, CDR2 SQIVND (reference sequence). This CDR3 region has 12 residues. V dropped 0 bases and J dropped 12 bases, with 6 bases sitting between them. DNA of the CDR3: TGTGCCAGTAGTATAGAAGCGGGACCCCTCCACTTT. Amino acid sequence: CASSIEAGPLHF. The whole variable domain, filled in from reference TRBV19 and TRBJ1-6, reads DGGITQSPKYLFRKEGQNVTLSCEQNLNHDAMYWYRQDPGQGLRLIYYSQIVNDFQKGDIAEGYSVSREKKESFPLTVTSAQKNPTAFYLCASSIEAGPLHFGNGTRLTVT.